The rows below give T cell receptor beta chains drawn from one sample of a study of blood T cell repertoires in COVID-19. Data came from immunoSEQ multiplex PCR; TCRdb stores just in-frame clones and leaves some out. Of approximately 100,000 clones in the sample, roughly 82% were seen once. Sequenced input: peripheral blood. These receptor sequences come from a man aged 55-75 years with acute or convalescent COVID-19. Both conserved end residues are part of each CDR3. Fields, in order: D gene, J gene, clone size, V gene, CDR3 protein, CDR3 DNA. D genes are given only for firm matches. Some rows have no size entry. The others give once, few or many, or a class for an expanded clone.

-	TRBJ1-1	-	TRBV7-2	CASSFQGSNTEAFF	TGTGCCAGCAGCTTCCAGGGATCGAACACTGAAGCTTTCTTT
-	TRBJ1-2	-	TRBV12-3/TRBV12-4	CASSLRGRYGYTF	TGTGCCAGCAGTTTACGAGGGAGGTATGGCTACACCTTC
-	TRBJ1-4	-	TRBV7-9	CASSLTGLIGFNEKLFF	TGTGCCAGCAGCTTAACAGGGTTAATTGGATTTAATGAAAAACTGTTTTTT
-	TRBJ2-1	-	TRBV24-1	CATSYRTGTANEQFF	TGTGCCACCAGTTATCGTACGGGGACTGCCAATGAGCAGTTCTTC
-	TRBJ1-1	-	TRBV4-2	CASSPGGGDTEAFF	TGTGCCAGCAGCCCGGGTGGAGGGGATACTGAAGCTTTCTTT
TRBD1	TRBJ1-5	-	TRBV7-9	CASSFSGGRQPQHF	TGTGCCAGCAGCTTCTCAGGGGGCCGACAGCCCCAGCATTTT
TRBD1	TRBJ2-1	-	TRBV5-1	CASGPGQGRPYNEQFF	TGCGCCAGCGGCCCCGGACAGGGGAGGCCCTACAATGAGCAGTTCTTC
TRBD1	TRBJ2-5	-	TRBV20-1	CSASGSSGTGQETQYF	TGCAGTGCTAGTGGATCCAGTGGGACAGGCCAAGAGACCCAGTACTTC
TRBD1	TRBJ1-1	-	TRBV30	CAYRTGEDTEAFF	TGTGCCTACCGGACAGGGGAGGACACTGAAGCTTTCTTT
TRBD1	TRBJ1-1	few	TRBV6-6	CASSYPGQGASEAFF	TGTGCCAGCAGTTACCCCGGACAGGGGGCATCTGAAGCTTTCTTT
TRBD1	TRBJ1-1	once	TRBV3-1/TRBV3-2	CASSLGGQPNTEAFF	TGTGCCAGCAGCCTGGGGGGACAGCCGAACACTGAAGCTTTCTTT
TRBD2	TRBJ2-1	-	TRBV6-5	CASSFIVGGPGEQFF	TGTGCCAGCAGTTTTATAGTGGGAGGGCCGGGTGAGCAGTTCTTC
TRBD1	TRBJ1-5	-	TRBV30	CAWSVQGGIGQPQHF	TGTGCCTGGAGTGTTCAAGGGGGCATAGGGCAGCCCCAGCATTTT
TRBD1	TRBJ1-1	-	TRBV5-4	CASSLGQGSSAEAFF	TGTGCCAGCAGCTTGGGACAGGGGAGCAGTGCTGAAGCTTTCTTT
TRBD1	TRBJ1-6	-	TRBV5-1	CASSLLTGDNSPLHF	TGCGCCAGCAGCCTTTTAACAGGGGATAATTCACCCCTCCACTTT
TRBD1	TRBJ1-2	-	TRBV6-6	CASRSTGEDYGYTF	TGTGCCAGCCGTAGTACAGGGGAGGACTATGGCTACACCTTC
-	TRBJ1-5	-	TRBV29-1	CSVGQAANQPQHF	TGCAGCGTTGGACAGGCCGCTAATCAGCCCCAGCATTTT
TRBD2	TRBJ2-1	-	TRBV6-5	CAGSAGLAGVNEQFF	TGTGCCGGCTCCGCAGGGCTAGCGGGAGTCAATGAGCAGTTCTTC
-	TRBJ2-3	-	TRBV21-1	CASSKGRLAPDTQYF	TGTGCCAGCAGCAAAGGCCGGCTAGCTCCAGATACGCAGTATTTT
TRBD1	TRBJ1-2	-	TRBV14	CASSQGTGPYGYTF	TGTGCCAGCAGCCAAGGGACAGGCCCATATGGCTACACCTTC
TRBD1	TRBJ1-4	-	TRBV28	CASSSPTGGNEKLFF	TGTGCCAGCAGTTCCCCGACAGGGGGGAACGAAAAACTGTTTTTT
-	TRBJ1-4	once	TRBV7-6	CATGRGLGTNEKLFF	TGTGCCACTGGGCGGGGCCTGGGTACTAATGAAAAACTGTTTTTT
-	TRBJ1-4	-	TRBV5-5	CASRPGEGEKLFF	TGTGCCAGCAGGCCTGGGGAGGGGGAGAAACTGTTTTTT
-	TRBJ1-4	-	TRBV5-5	CASSSYRVEKLFF	TGTGCCAGCAGCTCGTACAGGGTTGAAAAACTGTTTTTT
-	TRBJ2-5	-	TRBV7-5	CARSLDSPERETQYF	TGTGCCAGAAGCTTGGACAGCCCCGAGAGAGAGACCCAGTACTTC
-	TRBJ1-4	once	TRBV19	CASSMGAGRVEKLFF	TGTGCCAGTAGTATGGGAGCCGGACGCGTTGAAAAACTGTTTTTT
-	TRBJ1-1	-	TRBV11-3	CASSSAFIQNTEAFF	TGTGCCAGCAGCTCAGCGTTCATACAGAACACTGAAGCTTTCTTT
-	TRBJ2-3	-	TRBV20-1	CSASVPPGWPGTDTQYF	TGCAGTGCTAGTGTTCCCCCTGGATGGCCGGGAACAGATACGCAGTATTTT
TRBD2	TRBJ2-5	-	TRBV5-1	CASSMTSGSQTQYF	TGCGCCAGCAGCATGACTAGCGGGAGTCAGACCCAGTACTTC
-	TRBJ1-1	once	TRBV7-9	CASSFTGNTEAFF	TGTGCCAGCAGCTTTACAGGGAACACTGAAGCTTTCTTT
-	TRBJ2-2	-	TRBV11-2	CASSRRGNTGELFF	TGTGCCAGCAGCCGCCGGGGTAACACCGGGGAGCTGTTTTTT
-	TRBJ2-1	-	TRBV11-2	CASSLAGNSYNEQFF	TGTGCCAGCAGCTTAGCAGGGAATTCTTACAATGAGCAGTTCTTC
-	TRBJ1-1	-	TRBV11-3	CASSLLGGDTEAFF	TGTGCCAGCAGCTTACTAGGAGGGGACACTGAAGCTTTCTTT
TRBD1	TRBJ2-7	once	TRBV27	CASSSGTGPYEQYF	TGTGCCAGCAGCTCCGGGACAGGGCCCTACGAGCAGTACTTC
TRBD1	TRBJ1-1	-	TRBV19	CASSMGQGNTEAFF	TGTGCCAGTAGTATGGGACAGGGGAACACTGAAGCTTTCTTT
-	TRBJ2-5	-	TRBV14	CASSKLQGSQETQYF	TGTGCCAGCAGCAAACTACAGGGAAGCCAAGAGACCCAGTACTTC
TRBD1	TRBJ1-2	-	TRBV10-3	CAISEAPGQGENYGYTF	TGTGCCATCAGTGAGGCCCCCGGACAGGGGGAGAACTATGGCTACACCTTC
-	TRBJ2-3	once	TRBV6-1	CASREARGAGRTDTQYF	TGTGCCAGCAGGGAAGCTCGGGGGGCAGGGCGCACAGATACGCAGTATTTT